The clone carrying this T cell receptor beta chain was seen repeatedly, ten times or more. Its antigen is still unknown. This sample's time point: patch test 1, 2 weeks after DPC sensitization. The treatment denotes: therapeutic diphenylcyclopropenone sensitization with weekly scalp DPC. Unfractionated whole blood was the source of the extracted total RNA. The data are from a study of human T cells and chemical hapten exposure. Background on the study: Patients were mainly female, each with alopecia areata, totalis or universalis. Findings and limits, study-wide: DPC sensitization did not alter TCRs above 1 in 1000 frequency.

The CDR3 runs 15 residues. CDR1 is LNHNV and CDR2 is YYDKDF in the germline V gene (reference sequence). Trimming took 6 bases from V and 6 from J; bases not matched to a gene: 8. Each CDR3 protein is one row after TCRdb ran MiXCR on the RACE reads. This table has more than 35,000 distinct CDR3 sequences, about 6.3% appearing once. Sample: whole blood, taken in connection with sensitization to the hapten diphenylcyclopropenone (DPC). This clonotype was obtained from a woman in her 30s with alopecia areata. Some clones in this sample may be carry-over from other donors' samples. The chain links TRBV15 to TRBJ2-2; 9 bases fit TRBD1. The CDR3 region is CATRTGDRAAGELFF. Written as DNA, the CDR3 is TGTGCCACCAGGACAGGGGACAGGGCGGCCGGGGAGCTGTTTTTT.